The TCR beta chain under discussion was sequenced for a study of T-cell memory formation after mild COVID-19. Study as a whole: There were largely donor-specific TCR clusters. Study results and caveats: Contracting clones, day 15 to 85, had balanced CD4/CD8, and later expanders favored CD4+. Confirmation was lacking for SARS-CoV-2 specificity of second-wave clones that peaked on day 37. Some clones that responded were present in memory (sampled pre-infection), which suggests cross-reactive memory joined.

This clonotype was seen only a few times. The target antigen is unknown. TCRdb re-derived calls from the 5' RACE reads in MiXCR, one entry per CDR3 protein. The data hold hundreds of thousands of distinct CDR3 sequences, with 16% observed a single time. Per germline, CDR1 SEHNR and CDR2 FQNEAQ (reference sequence). V shed 5 bases and J 8 bases; nucleotides not matched to a gene: 12. The CDR3 is 17 amino acids. The chain combines TRBV7-9 with TRBJ2-1, with TRBD2 matching 13 bases. This TCR derives from a man aged 18-30 years who had mild COVID-19 (a few samples of this study predate the infection). Cell type and time point are not known. Sequencing was carried out using PBMCs or a T cell subset sorted from them (not recorded which). DNA of the CDR3: TGTGCCAGCAGCCGCCCTCCAGGGACTAGCGGGGTCGATGAGCAGTTCTTC. Encoded protein: CASSRPPGTSGVDEQFF.